These T cell receptor beta chains were read from a single sample in a study of OX40 agonist ivuxolimab in advanced cancers. Using immunoSEQ multiplex PCR, the repertoire was profiled, and TCRdb retains in-frame clones only, with some absent. The sample lists 50,000 to 65,000 clones, approximately 88% occurring once. Sequenced material: CD4+ or CD8+ T cells sorted from blood, taken in a trial of the OX40 agonist ivuxolimab. These receptors all come from an adult with an advanced solid tumor such as melanoma, head and neck, liver or kidney cancer. CDR3s include the opening cysteine and the closing phenylalanine or tryptophan. The D gene is left open where the match is weak. The size field is filled for only some rows; it gives once, few, many or a size class.

V	D	size	J	DNA	CDR3
TRBV13	TRBD1	-	TRBJ2-3	TGTGCCAGCACCGCTTACGGACAGGGCATAGATACGCAGTATTTT	CASTAYGQGIDTQYF
TRBV4-1	-	-	TRBJ2-7	TGCGCCAGCAGCCAAGATAGGGGCTCTTCCTACGAGCAGTACTTC	CASSQDRGSSYEQYF
TRBV7-9	TRBD1	few	TRBJ1-1	TGTGCCAGCAGCCAGGGGGGAGGGAACACTGAAGCTTTCTTT	CASSQGGGNTEAFF
TRBV7-9	TRBD2	-	TRBJ2-7	TGTGCCAGCAGCAGAGAGCGGGGATCCTACGAGCAGTACTTC	CASSRERGSYEQYF
TRBV4-1	TRBD2	once	TRBJ2-3	TGCGCCAGCAGCCAAGACGCGGGGGTGGCAGATACGCAGTATTTT	CASSQDAGVADTQYF
TRBV11-2	-	once	TRBJ1-5	TGTGCCAGCAGCTTAGCCCCAGGGCGACAGCCCCAGCATTTT	CASSLAPGRQPQHF
TRBV7-9	-	-	TRBJ2-5	TGTGCCAGCGCCGCAGGGGGGCTGGGTCAAGAGACCCAGTACTTC	CASAAGGLGQETQYF
TRBV29-1	-	-	TRBJ2-7	TGCAGCGTTGAAGGGTTGCTACGAGAGCAGTACTTC	CSVEGLLREQYF
TRBV27	TRBD2	-	TRBJ2-1	TGTGCCAGCAGTTTTTCCAGCGGGGGACCACAGTTCTTC	CASSFSSGGPQFF
TRBV2	-	once	TRBJ1-1	TGTGCCAGCAAGTCGTTACAGAACACTGAAGCTTTCTTT	CASKSLQNTEAFF
TRBV30	-	-	TRBJ1-2	TGTGCCTGGAGTGTACAACGCCGGACAGCCTTAACTAACTATGGCTACACCTTC	CAWSVQRRTALTNYGYTF
TRBV30	-	-	TRBJ2-7	TGTGCCTGGAGTAGGGGCGGAGTTGAGAACGAGCAGTACTTC	CAWSRGGVENEQYF
TRBV7-3	TRBD1	-	TRBJ2-2	TGTGCCAGCAGCTTCACAGGGGGCAGTACCGGGGAGCTGTTTTTT	CASSFTGGSTGELFF
TRBV7-3	TRBD1	few	TRBJ1-5	TGTGCCAGCAGCCAGGGGGCCGGGCAGCCCCAGCATTTT	CASSQGAGQPQHF
TRBV27	TRBD2	-	TRBJ2-3	TGTGCCAGCATTCCAGGGAGGGGAGATACGCAGTATTTT	CASIPGRGDTQYF
TRBV10-1	-	-	TRBJ2-2	TGCGCCAGCAGTGAGGTAGTAGGCACCGGGGAGCTGTTTTTT	CASSEVVGTGELFF
TRBV13	TRBD2	-	TRBJ2-3	TGTGCCAGCAGCTTAGGGGTAGCGGGAACCTGGGGGTCTACGCAGTATTTT	CASSLGVAGTWGSTQYF
TRBV28	TRBD1	once	TRBJ2-7	TGTGCCAGCAGTTTAGCTACGACAGGGAAGGTGGAGCAGTACTTC	CASSLATTGKVEQYF
TRBV6-4	-	once	TRBJ1-5	TGTGCCAGCAGTGACGCGACAGGTTTCCGCAATCAGCCCCAGCATTTT	CASSDATGFRNQPQHF
TRBV5-6	-	-	TRBJ2-1	TGTGCCAGCAGCTTTTACGGGGTGAACAATGAGCAGTTCTTC	CASSFYGVNNEQFF
TRBV19	TRBD1	-	TRBJ1-5	TGTGCCAGTGCAACACAGGGGGGGGATCAGCCCCAGCATTTT	CASATQGGDQPQHF
TRBV2	-	-	TRBJ2-5	TGTGCCAGCAGCCTGTTGCGACTGCAAGAGACCCGGTACTTC	CASSLLRLQETRYF
TRBV11-3	-	once	TRBJ2-1	TGTGCCAGCAGCAAGGGAGAACTAGCCTACAATGAGCAGTTCTTC	CASSKGELAYNEQFF
TRBV6-5	-	-	TRBJ2-1	TGTGCCAGCAGTTATGGGCAGGGGAATGAGCAGTTCTTC	CASSYGQGNEQFF
TRBV7-9	TRBD1	-	TRBJ1-5	TGTGCCAGCAGCCGGATGACAGGGAATAGCAATCAGCCCCAGCATTTT	CASSRMTGNSNQPQHF
TRBV5-4	-	few	TRBJ1-2	TGTGCCAGCAGCTTGGACAGGAAGAATGGCTACACCTTC	CASSLDRKNGYTF
TRBV29-1	TRBD1	-	TRBJ1-1	TGCAGCGTTAAACAGGGGTACGGCACTGAAGCTTTCTTT	CSVKQGYGTEAFF
TRBV12-5	-	-	TRBJ1-2	TGTGCTAGTGGCCCTGGACAGACTCACTATGGCTACACCTTC	CASGPGQTHYGYTF
TRBV21-1	-	-	TRBJ1-5	TGTGCCAGCAGCAAAATCAGGGCGCGAGGTCAGCCCCAGCATTTT	CASSKIRARGQPQHF
TRBV18	-	-	TRBJ1-1	TGTGCCAGCTCCATTGACAGAGCTAACACTGAAGCTTTCTTT	CASSIDRANTEAFF
TRBV29-1	-	-	TRBJ1-5	TGCAGCGTAGGAGGGCAGAATCAGCCCCAGCATTTT	CSVGGQNQPQHF
TRBV30	-	-	TRBJ1-4	TGTGCCTGGAGTGTAAATGAAAAACTGTTTTTT	CAWSVNEKLFF
TRBV10-2	TRBD1	-	TRBJ1-4	TGCGCCAGCAGTCAACAGGGGGCGAATGAAAAACTGTTTTTT	CASSQQGANEKLFF
TRBV5-1	-	-	TRBJ1-2	TGCGCCAGCAGCGCCGCAATAGCGGCCAACTATGGCTACACCTTC	CASSAAIAANYGYTF
TRBV7-2	-	-	TRBJ1-1	TGTGCCAGCAGCCCATACCCGACAAGGATGAACACTGAAGCTTTCTTT	CASSPYPTRMNTEAFF
TRBV6-5	-	-	TRBJ2-7	TGTGCCAGCAGTTACGGACACGGAACCTACGAGCAGTACTTC	CASSYGHGTYEQYF
TRBV28	TRBD1	once	TRBJ1-5	TGTGCCAGCAGCGCCGCCACAGGGGTGGGTCAGCCCCAGCATTTT	CASSAATGVGQPQHF
TRBV28	-	-	TRBJ1-6	TGTGCCAGCAGTTTAATCGGGACATATTCACCCCTCCACTTT	CASSLIGTYSPLHF
TRBV25-1	-	-	TRBJ1-1	TGTGCCAGCAGTGACCGAGACATATTCGAAGCTTTCTTT	CASSDRDIFEAFF
TRBV7-2	-	-	TRBJ2-5	TGTGCCAGCAGCCTAGCCTACAAAGAGACCCAGTACTTC	CASSLAYKETQYF
TRBV30	TRBD1	-	TRBJ1-4	TGTGCCTGGAGCTCACAGGGGCAAAAACTGTTTTTT	CAWSSQGQKLFF
TRBV15	-	-	TRBJ2-5	TGTGCCACCAGCAGCGACGGTGCCAGGGGATGGGGGACCCAGTACTTC	CATSSDGARGWGTQYF
TRBV9	TRBD2	-	TRBJ2-1	TGTGCCAGCAGCGTCCGACTAGCGCGGTACAATGAGCAGTTCTTC	CASSVRLARYNEQFF
TRBV29-1	-	-	TRBJ2-7	TGCAGCGTGGGGGAGGTAGGGGCCGAGCAGTACTTC	CSVGEVGAEQYF
TRBV10-3	-	few	TRBJ2-7	TGTGCCATCAGTGCAGTTACAGGGTTGGGCGAGCAGTACTTC	CAISAVTGLGEQYF
TRBV7-2	TRBD1	-	TRBJ2-7	TGTGCCAGCAGCCGGGACAGGAGGTACGAGCAGTACTTC	CASSRDRRYEQYF
TRBV28	-	-	TRBJ2-7	TGTGCCAGCAGTTTCATTCAGGGTAGCGAGCAGTACTTC	CASSFIQGSEQYF
TRBV6-1	-	-	TRBJ2-1	TGTGCCAGCAGTGGGGACCTGAACTCCAACGAGCAGTTCTTC	CASSGDLNSNEQFF
TRBV6-1	-	once	TRBJ1-5	TGTGCCAGCAGTCCCGTGGGGAGTGGCAATCAGCCCCAGCATTTT	CASSPVGSGNQPQHF
TRBV9	TRBD1	-	TRBJ1-1	TGTGCCAGCAGCGTAGTCGACAGGGTGAACACTGAAGCTTTCTTT	CASSVVDRVNTEAFF
TRBV19	-	-	TRBJ1-2	TGTGCCAGTAATTGGGGGATGGTATCGGATGGCTACACCTTC	CASNWGMVSDGYTF
TRBV6-5	-	-	TRBJ2-1	TGTGCCAGCAGTTACGACAGGATAGCCAATGAGCAGTTCTTC	CASSYDRIANEQFF
TRBV5-4	-	-	TRBJ1-2	TGTGCCAGCAGCTTGTCTGGGAATAACTATGGCTACACCTTC	CASSLSGNNYGYTF
TRBV18	-	-	TRBJ1-5	TGTGCCAGCTCACCACCTAGGGGGCCCCAGCATTTT	CASSPPRGPQHF